The 23 T cell receptor beta chains in this list originate from one sample, sequenced in a study of T cell responses to AZD1222 COVID-19 vaccine. TCRdb's copy holds only in-frame clones and misses some; the assay was immunoSEQ multiplex PCR. The top ten hold 3.6% of the sample, which has under 200,000 clones, around 94% seen once. The sequences come from peripheral blood, collected 28 days after the second dose of the MenACWY control vaccine. These receptor sequences come from an adult who received the MenACWY meningococcal vaccine as a control.

This chain uses TRBV21-1 with TRBJ2-1; the table's D call TRBD2 went unverified against the DNA. TRBV21-1 is recorded as a pseudogene. CDR3 size: 16 residues. CDR3 nucleotide sequence: TGTGCCAGCAGCAGAGGACTAGCGGGAGACGGTGATGAGCAGTTCTTC. It is translated as CASSRGLAGDGDEQFF.

V gene TRBV2 combines with J gene TRBJ2-7; D is perhaps TRBD1 (6 bases). CDR1 is SNHLY and CDR2 is FYNNEI in the germline V gene. The CDR3 consists of 15 residues. V was pared by 7 bases and J by 5 bases, with 21 bases between. CDR3 in amino acids: CASTPQGLSVHEQYF. The CDR3 DNA sequence: TGTGCCAGCACACCACAGGGATTAAGTGTACACGAGCAGTACTTC.

CDR3 sequence: CASSMRTSGRNEQYF. The CDR3 DNA is TGTGCCAGCAGCATGAGGACTAGCGGGAGAAACGAGCAGTACTTC. V and J are TRBV7-9 and TRBJ2-7; TRBD2 matches at 13 bases. The CDR3 covers 15 residues. Germline V CDR1 and CDR2: SEHNR, FQNEAQ (reference sequence). With V trimmed by 5 bases and J by 5 bases, 6 bases remained unmatched.

The chain links TRBV7-9 to TRBJ2-7; D ambiguous. V was pared by 8 bases and J by 8 bases, with 16 bases between. CDR3 size: 12 residues. Germline values: CDR1 SEHNR, CDR2 FQNEAQ (reference sequence). The DNA of the CDR3 is TGTGCCAGCGATGGCAATTCCCTCAAGCAGTACTTC. Translating gives CASDGNSLKQYF.

This clone was observed a single time. This sequence joins TRBV3-1 (or the pseudogene TRBV3-2) and TRBJ1-2, with TRBD1 identical over 10 bases. The CDR3 extends over 15 amino acids. The V and J ends lost 3 bases and 4 bases, in that order; junction bases with no gene match: 5. Germline V lookup: CDR1 LGHDT, CDR2 YNNKEL (reference sequence). CDR3 bases: TGTGCCAGCAGCCAGCGGGACAGGGGAAGCTATGGCTACACCTTC. It encodes CASSQRDRGSYGYTF.

The V gene is TRBV27, the J gene TRBJ2-7; tentative D call: TRBD1 (5 bases). The ends were cut back, 5 bases at V and 0 bases at J, with 14 bases in the middle. Germline-derived CDR1 and CDR2 are MNHEY and SMNVEV (reference sequence). The CDR3 is 15 amino acids. The CDR3 region has the DNA TGTGCCAGCAGTAAGACAGCGACCTCCTCCTACGAGCAGTACTTC. It translates to CASSKTATSSYEQYF.

The V and J genes are TRBV2 and TRBJ2-2; D remains ambiguous. The CDR3 is made up of 13 amino acids. V lost 1 base and J 4 bases, leaving 4 bases between the germline ends. Per germline, CDR1 SNHLY and CDR2 FYNNEI. The chain's CDR3 is CASSEGRTGELFF. CDR3 nucleotide sequence: TGTGCCAGCAGTGAAGGGCGCACCGGGGAGCTGTTTTTT.

The chain recombines TRBV6-5 with TRBJ2-7, with D perhaps TRBD2 (7 bases). Germline-derived CDR1 and CDR2 are MNHEY and SVGAGI. The CDR3 runs to 15 residues. V was shortened by 7 bases and J by 2 bases, with 18 bases between the two germline ends. The CDR3 nucleotides read TGTGCCAGCACTCCTGGTAGGGGGGGCACCTACGAGCAGTACTTC. Translation gives CASTPGRGGTYEQYF.

The rearrangement uses TRBV5-1 and TRBJ2-3, with D perhaps given as TRBD1 or TRBD2 (5 bases each). The V and J ends lost 0 bases and 4 bases respectively, with 21 bases between them. CDR3 length: 18 residues. Germline V lookup: CDR1 SGHRS, CDR2 YFSETQ. CDR3 loop: CASSLEGRLKEGSDTQYF. For the CDR3, the DNA is TGCGCCAGCAGCTTGGAGGGACGGCTAAAGGAAGGGTCAGATACGCAGTATTTT.

The chain combines TRBV6-5 with TRBJ2-7; 8 bases align to TRBD2. J lost 0 bases, V lost 6 bases, and 7 bases had no gene match. Germline V gene sequence: CDR1 MNHEY, CDR2 SVGAGI. The CDR3 has 15 amino acids. This CDR3 reads CASRLTSGLSYEQYF. The CDR3 DNA reads TGTGCCAGCAGACTAACTAGCGGTCTCTCCTACGAGCAGTACTTC.

V is TRBV7-8 and J is TRBJ2-7, with no clear D. Germline V gene sequence: CDR1 SGHVS, CDR2 FQNEAQ. CDR3 size: 17 residues. The V end lost 3 bases, the J end lost 0 bases, and 18 bases lay between the germline ends. CDR3: CASSLSKGLQNSYEQYF. CDR3 nucleotides: TGTGCCAGCAGCTTGTCGAAGGGATTGCAGAACTCCTACGAGCAGTACTTC.

V is TRBV6-6 and J is TRBJ1-5; 8 bases line up with TRBD1. Per germline, CDR1 MNHNY and CDR2 SVGAGI (reference sequence). The length of the CDR3 is 14 residues. With V trimmed by 6 bases and J by 3 bases, 4 bases remained unmatched. CDR3 DNA: TGTGCCAGCAGGCGGCAGGGGGCCAATCAGCCCCAGCATTTT. Encoded protein: CASRRQGANQPQHF.

The chain uses TRBV6-5 and TRBJ2-3, with no clear D. Trimming took off 6 bases at V and 0 bases at J, with 10 bases between the two ends. CDR3 length equals 14 residues. Per germline, CDR1 MNHEY and CDR2 SVGAGI. The CDR3 loop is CASRNGGSTDTQYF. The DNA for the CDR3 is TGTGCCAGCAGAAACGGCGGCAGCACAGATACGCAGTATTTT.

CDR3 loop: CASSPGTETYEQYF. The CDR3 DNA is TGTGCCAGCTCCCCCGGGACAGAAACCTACGAGCAGTACTTC. The chain employs TRBV7-9 and TRBJ2-7; 7 nucleotides agree with TRBD1. This CDR3 has 14 residues. Germline V gene data show CDR1 as SEHNR and CDR2 as FQNEAQ (reference sequence). V trimming: 8 bases; J trimming: 2 bases; junction bases outside the gene matches: 9.

The chain combines TRBV15 with TRBJ2-7; D is ambiguous. V gave up 1 base and J gave up 0 bases, with 7 bases separating them. The CDR3 runs to 14 residues. CDR1 is LNHNV, CDR2 YYDKDF, per germline (reference sequence). CDR3: CATSRAGNSYEQYF. The CDR3 DNA is TGTGCCACCAGCAGAGCAGGAAACTCCTACGAGCAGTACTTC. Combining the CDR3 with reference TRBV15 and TRBJ2-7 gives the whole variable domain DAMVIQNPRYQVTQFGKPVTLSCSQTLNHNVMYWYQQKSSQAPKLLFHYYDKDFNNEADTPDNFQSRRPNTSFCFLDIRSPGLGDTAMYLCATSRAGNSYEQYFGPGTRLTVT.

The V gene is TRBV10-3, the J gene TRBJ1-5; D unresolved. The ends were cut back, 2 bases at V and 3 bases at J, with 17 bases in the middle. Germline CDR1 and CDR2: ENHRY and SYGVKD. The CDR3 is 17 residues long. CDR3: CAISETHRGSDNQPQHF. The CDR3 DNA follows: TGTGCCATCAGTGAGACTCATCGCGGGAGTGACAATCAGCCCCAGCATTTT.

The V call is TRBV5-6, the J call TRBJ1-6; D is unresolved. The CDR3 has 16 amino acids. Germline CDR1 SGHDT, CDR2 YYEEEE. Trimming left V 5 bases short and J 8 bases short, with 20 bases between. The CDR3 loop is CASSSGNAREHSPLHF. The CDR3, as DNA: TGTGCCAGCAGTAGTGGGAACGCCCGGGAACATTCACCCCTCCACTTT.

The chain couples TRBV9 to TRBJ2-1; unclear D gene. This CDR3 has 14 amino acids. V lost 0 bases and J 6 bases, leaving 10 bases between the germline ends. Germline V CDR1 and CDR2: SGDLS, YYNGEE. The CDR3 here is CASSVVGSSNEQFF. In nucleotides, the CDR3 is TGTGCCAGCAGCGTAGTGGGTAGCAGCAATGAGCAGTTCTTC.

This rearrangement joins TRBV7-9 to TRBJ2-6; D remains ambiguous. The CDR3 covers 15 residues. V was clipped by 2 bases and J by 2 bases, with 7 bases between them. The germline V gene has CDR1 SEHNR and CDR2 FQNEAQ (reference sequence). In nucleotides, the CDR3 is TGTGCCAGCAGCTTAAGAGAAGCTGGGGCCAACGTCCTGACTTTC. Protein: CASSLREAGANVLTF.

V is TRBV7-2 and J is TRBJ2-2; TRBD2 matches 8 bases. Germline CDR1 SGHTA, CDR2 FQGNSA. The V segment lost 6 bases and the J segment 2 bases; nucleotides outside the gene matches: 8. The CDR3 extends over 16 amino acids. The CDR3 nucleotides are TGTGCCAGCAGGTTCAGAGCGGGAGTAAACACCGGGGAGCTGTTTTTT. Translated: CASRFRAGVNTGELFF.

In DNA, the CDR3 is TGTGCCAGCAGTTTTCGGGGCAGGGAGACCTATGGCTACACCTTC. Translation gives CASSFRGRETYGYTF. V gene TRBV27 combines with J gene TRBJ1-2, with D tentatively TRBD1 (5 bases). Per the germline V gene, CDR1 is MNHEY and CDR2 is SMNVEV (reference sequence). The CDR3 totals 15 residues. V lost 3 bases to trimming and J lost 4 bases, with 15 bases between them.

The chain combines TRBV13 with TRBJ2-1, with unresolved D. This CDR3 spans 15 amino acids. V dropped 2 bases and J dropped 0 bases, with 8 bases sitting between them. Per the germline V gene, CDR1 is PRHDT and CDR2 is FYEKMQ (reference sequence). CDR3 in amino acids: CASSLPESSYNEQFF. The CDR3 DNA reads as TGTGCCAGCAGCTTACCGGAAAGCTCCTACAATGAGCAGTTCTTC.

The chain combines TRBV3-1 (or the pseudogene TRBV3-2) with TRBJ1-5; maybe TRBD1 (6 bases). CDR3 length: 13 residues. V gave up 3 bases and J gave up 7 bases, with 10 bases separating them. Germline lookup yields CDR1 LGHDT and CDR2 YNNKEL (reference sequence). This CDR3 reads CASSQGARQPQHF. The CDR3 DNA follows: TGTGCCAGCAGCCAGGGGGCGCGGCAGCCCCAGCATTTT.